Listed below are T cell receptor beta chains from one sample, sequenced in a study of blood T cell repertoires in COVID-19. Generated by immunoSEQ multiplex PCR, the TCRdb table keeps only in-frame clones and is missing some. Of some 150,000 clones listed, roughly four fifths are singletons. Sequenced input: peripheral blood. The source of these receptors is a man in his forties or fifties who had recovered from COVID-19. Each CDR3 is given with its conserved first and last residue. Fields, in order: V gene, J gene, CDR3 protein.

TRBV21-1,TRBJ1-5,CASSNRQGWGNQPQHF
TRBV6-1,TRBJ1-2,CASSGNQAFEPYGYTF
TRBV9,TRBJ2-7,CASSGLAGGGEQYF
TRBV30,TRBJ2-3,CAWGPQGWGTDTQYF
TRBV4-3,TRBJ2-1,CASSPYPIDNEQFF
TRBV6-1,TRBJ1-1,CASSEAYIEAFF
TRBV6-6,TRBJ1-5,CASSSGQGLNNQPQHF
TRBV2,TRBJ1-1,CASSSRGRRVTEAFF
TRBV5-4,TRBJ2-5,CASSWDGQDFETQYF
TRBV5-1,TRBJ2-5,CASSSNRVAGETQYF
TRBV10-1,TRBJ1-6,CASNFRRGPGYNSPLHF
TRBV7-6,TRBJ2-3,CASSTLSSGGGDTQYF
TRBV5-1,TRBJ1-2,CASSPRGGDYGYTF
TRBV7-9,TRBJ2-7,CASSANRGQGNEQYF
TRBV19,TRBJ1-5,CASSRQGEGQPQHF
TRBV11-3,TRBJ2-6,CASSLDASSSGANVLTF
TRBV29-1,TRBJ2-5,CSVGGTGDLETQYF
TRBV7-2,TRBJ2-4,CASSALGGNIQYF
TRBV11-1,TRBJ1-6,CASSSRDGGNSPLHF
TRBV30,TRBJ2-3,CARAVGGPSDTQYF
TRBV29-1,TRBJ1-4,CSVERQGTNEKLFF
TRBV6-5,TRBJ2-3,CASSGLGQSTDTQYF
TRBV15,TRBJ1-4,CATSRDRRTGEKLFF
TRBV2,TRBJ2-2,CASSEGTGPPGELFF
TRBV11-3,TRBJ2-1,CASSPPPWRSYNEQFF
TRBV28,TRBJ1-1,CASSFQTGGGTEAFF
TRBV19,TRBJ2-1,CASSIPRGGYNEQFF
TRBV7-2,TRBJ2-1,CASSRTRYNEQFF
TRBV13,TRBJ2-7,CASSSTYEQYF
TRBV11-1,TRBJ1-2,CASSFWDKRGYTF
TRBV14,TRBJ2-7,CASSQDPLASDFEQYF
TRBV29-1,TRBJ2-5,CSVEGQGSQETQYF
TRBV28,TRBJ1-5,CASTPPDWPGQPQHF
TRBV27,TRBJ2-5,CASSSLPEGQETQYF
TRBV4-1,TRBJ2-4,CASSQQTFGNIQYF
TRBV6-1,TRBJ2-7,CASSDPLGTSGRGEQYF
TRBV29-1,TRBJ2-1,CSGWGPGLRYNEQFF
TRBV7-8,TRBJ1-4,CASSRDSRPEKLFF
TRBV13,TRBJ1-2,CASSLGITANYGYTF